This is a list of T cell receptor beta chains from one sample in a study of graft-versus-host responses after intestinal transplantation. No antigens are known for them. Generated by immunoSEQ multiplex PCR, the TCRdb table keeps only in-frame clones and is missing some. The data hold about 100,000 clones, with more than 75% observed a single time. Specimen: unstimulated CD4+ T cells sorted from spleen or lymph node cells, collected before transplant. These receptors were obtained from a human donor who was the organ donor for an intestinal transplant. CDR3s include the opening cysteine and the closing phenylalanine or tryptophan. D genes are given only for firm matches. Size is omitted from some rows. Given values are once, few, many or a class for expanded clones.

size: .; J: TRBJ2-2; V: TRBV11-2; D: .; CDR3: CASSFGGNTGELFF; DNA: TGTGCCAGCAGCTTTGGGGGAAACACCGGGGAGCTGTTTTTT
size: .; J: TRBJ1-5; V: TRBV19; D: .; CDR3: CASTSRNPGPRGNQPQHF; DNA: TGTGCCAGTACTAGCCGGAATCCGGGGCCGAGGGGCAATCAGCCCCAGCATTTT
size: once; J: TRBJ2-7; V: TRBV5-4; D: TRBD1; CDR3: CASSLDRGEQYF; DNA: TGTGCCAGCAGCTTGGACAGGGGCGAGCAGTACTTC
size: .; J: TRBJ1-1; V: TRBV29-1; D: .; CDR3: CSGSRDTGKAFF; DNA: TGCAGCGGTAGCCGGGACACGGGAAAAGCTTTCTTT
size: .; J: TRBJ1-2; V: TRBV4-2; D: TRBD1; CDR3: CASSQGQGDSYGYTF; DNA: TGTGCCAGCAGCCAAGGACAGGGTGACTCCTATGGCTACACCTTC
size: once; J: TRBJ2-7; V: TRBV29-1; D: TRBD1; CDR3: CSVANSGTGEQYF; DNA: TGCAGCGTCGCCAACTCCGGGACAGGCGAGCAGTACTTC
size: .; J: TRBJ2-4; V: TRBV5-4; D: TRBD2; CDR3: CASSLGLAGDAKNIQYF; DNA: TGTGCCAGCAGCTTGGGACTAGCGGGGGATGCCAAAAACATTCAGTACTTC
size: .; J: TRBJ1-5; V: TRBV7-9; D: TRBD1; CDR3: CASSPGGQGARPQHF; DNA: TGTGCCAGCAGCCCAGGGGGTCAGGGGGCTCGGCCCCAGCATTTT
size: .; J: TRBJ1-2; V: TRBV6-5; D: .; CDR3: CASSVQTDSYGYTF; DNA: TGTGCCAGCAGCGTTCAGACAGATTCCTATGGCTACACCTTC
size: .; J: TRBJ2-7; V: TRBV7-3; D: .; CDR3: CASSQEPRVDF; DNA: TGTGCCAGCAGCCAGGAGCCGAGGGTAGACTTC
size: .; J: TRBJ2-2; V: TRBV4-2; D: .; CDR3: CASSQVRGVENTGELFF; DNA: TGTGCCAGCAGCCAAGTTCGGGGCGTGGAGAACACCGGGGAGCTGTTTTTT